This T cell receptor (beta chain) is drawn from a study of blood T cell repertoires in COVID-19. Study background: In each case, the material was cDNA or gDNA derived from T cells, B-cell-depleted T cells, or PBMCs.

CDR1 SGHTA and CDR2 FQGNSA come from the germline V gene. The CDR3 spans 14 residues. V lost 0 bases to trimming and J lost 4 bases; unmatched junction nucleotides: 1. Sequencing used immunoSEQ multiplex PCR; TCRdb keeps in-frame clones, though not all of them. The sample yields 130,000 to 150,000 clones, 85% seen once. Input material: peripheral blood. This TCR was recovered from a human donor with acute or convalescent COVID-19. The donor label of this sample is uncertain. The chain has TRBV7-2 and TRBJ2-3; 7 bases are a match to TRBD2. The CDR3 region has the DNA TGTGCCAGCAGCTTAGCCAGCGGGGCAGATACGCAGTATTTT. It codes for CASSLASGADTQYF.